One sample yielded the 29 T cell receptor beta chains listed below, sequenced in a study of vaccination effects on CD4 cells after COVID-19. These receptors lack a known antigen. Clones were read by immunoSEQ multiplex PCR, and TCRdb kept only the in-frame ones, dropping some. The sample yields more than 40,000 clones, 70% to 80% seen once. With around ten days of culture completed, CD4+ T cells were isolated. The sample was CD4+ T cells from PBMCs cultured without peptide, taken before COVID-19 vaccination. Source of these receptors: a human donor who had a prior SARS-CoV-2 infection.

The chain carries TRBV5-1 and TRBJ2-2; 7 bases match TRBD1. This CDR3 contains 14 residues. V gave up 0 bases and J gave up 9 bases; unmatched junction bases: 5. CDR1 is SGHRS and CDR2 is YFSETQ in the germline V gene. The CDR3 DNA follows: TGCGCCAGCAGCTTGGGACAGGGTACCAGGGAGCTGTTTTTT. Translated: CASSLGQGTRELFF.

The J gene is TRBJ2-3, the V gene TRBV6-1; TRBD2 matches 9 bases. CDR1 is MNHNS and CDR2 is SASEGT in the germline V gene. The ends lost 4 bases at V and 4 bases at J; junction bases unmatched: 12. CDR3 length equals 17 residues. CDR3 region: CASSASPAGGVSDTQYF. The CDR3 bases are TGTGCCAGCAGTGCTTCGCCAGCGGGAGGTGTGTCAGATACGCAGTATTTT.

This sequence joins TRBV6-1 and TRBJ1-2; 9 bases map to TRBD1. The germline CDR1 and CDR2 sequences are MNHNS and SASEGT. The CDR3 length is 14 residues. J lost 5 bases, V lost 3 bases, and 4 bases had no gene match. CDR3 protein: CASSEGTGMYGYTF. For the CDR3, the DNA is TGTGCCAGCAGTGAGGGGACAGGGATGTATGGCTACACCTTC.

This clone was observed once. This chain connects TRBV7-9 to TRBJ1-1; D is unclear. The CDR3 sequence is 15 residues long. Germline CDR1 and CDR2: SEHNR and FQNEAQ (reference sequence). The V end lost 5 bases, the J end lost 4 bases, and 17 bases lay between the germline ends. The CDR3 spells CASSPHARETTEAFF. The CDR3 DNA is TGTGCCAGCAGCCCCCACGCCCGGGAAACCACTGAAGCTTTCTTT. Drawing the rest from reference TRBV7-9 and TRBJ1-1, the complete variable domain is DTGVSQNPRHKITKRGQNVTFRCDPISEHNRLYWYRQTLGQGPEFLTYFQNEAQLEKSRLLSDRFSAERPKGSFSTLEIQRTEQGDSAMYLCASSPHARETTEAFFGQGTRLTVV.

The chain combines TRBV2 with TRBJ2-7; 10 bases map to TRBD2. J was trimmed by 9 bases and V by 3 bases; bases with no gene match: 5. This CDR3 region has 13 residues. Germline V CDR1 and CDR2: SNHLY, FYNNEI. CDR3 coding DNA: TGTGCCAGCAGTGATGGTAGCGGGAGGAGGCAGTACTTC. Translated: CASSDGSGRRQYF. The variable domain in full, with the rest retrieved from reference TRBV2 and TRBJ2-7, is EPEVTQTPSHQVTQMGQEVILRCVPISNHLYFYWYRQILGQKVEFLVSFYNNEISEKSEIFDDQFSVERPDGSNFTLKIRSTKLEDSAMYFCASSDGSGRRQYFGPGTRLTVT.

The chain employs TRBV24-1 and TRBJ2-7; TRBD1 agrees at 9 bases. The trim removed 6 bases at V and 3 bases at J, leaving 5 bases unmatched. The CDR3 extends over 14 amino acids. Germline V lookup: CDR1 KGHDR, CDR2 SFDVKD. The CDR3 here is CATSSGTGIYEQYF. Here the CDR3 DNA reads TGTGCCACCAGTTCCGGGACAGGGATCTACGAGCAGTACTTC.

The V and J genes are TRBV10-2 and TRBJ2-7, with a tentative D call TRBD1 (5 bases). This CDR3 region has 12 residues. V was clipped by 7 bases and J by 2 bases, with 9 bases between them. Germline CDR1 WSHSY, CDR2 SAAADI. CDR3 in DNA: TGCGCCAGCACCGACAGAGCCTACGAGCAGTACTTC. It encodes CASTDRAYEQYF.

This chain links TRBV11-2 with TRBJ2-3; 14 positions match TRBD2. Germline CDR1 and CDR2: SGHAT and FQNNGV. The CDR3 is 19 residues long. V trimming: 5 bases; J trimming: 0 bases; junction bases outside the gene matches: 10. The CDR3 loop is CASSTPGTSGGFSTDTQYF. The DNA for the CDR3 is TGTGCCAGCAGCACCCCCGGGACTAGCGGGGGATTTAGCACAGATACGCAGTATTTT.

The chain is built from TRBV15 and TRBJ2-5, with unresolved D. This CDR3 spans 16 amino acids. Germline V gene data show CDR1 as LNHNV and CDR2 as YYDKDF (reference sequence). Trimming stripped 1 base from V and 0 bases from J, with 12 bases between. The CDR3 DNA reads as TGTGCCACCAGCAGAGTGGGTGGCAGCAACCAAGAGACCCAGTACTTC. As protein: CATSRVGGSNQETQYF.

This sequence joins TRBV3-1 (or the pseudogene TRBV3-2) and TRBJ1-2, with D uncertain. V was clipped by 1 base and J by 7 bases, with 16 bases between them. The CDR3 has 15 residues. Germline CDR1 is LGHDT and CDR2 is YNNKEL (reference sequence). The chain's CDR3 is CASSQADPAVFGYTF. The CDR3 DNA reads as TGTGCCAGCAGCCAAGCCGACCCAGCAGTGTTTGGCTACACCTTC.

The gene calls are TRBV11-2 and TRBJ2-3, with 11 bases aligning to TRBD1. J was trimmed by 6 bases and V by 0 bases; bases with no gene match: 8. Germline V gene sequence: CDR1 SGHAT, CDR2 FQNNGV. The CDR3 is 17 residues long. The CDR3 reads CASSLEGQGVEGDTQYF. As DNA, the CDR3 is TGTGCCAGCAGCTTAGAGGGACAGGGGGTGGAGGGGGATACGCAGTATTTT. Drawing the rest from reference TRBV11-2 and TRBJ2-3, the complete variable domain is EAGVAQSPRYKIIEKRQSVAFWCNPISGHATLYWYQQILGQGPKLLIQFQNNGVVDDSQLPKDRFSAERLKGVDSTLKIQPAKLEDSAVYLCASSLEGQGVEGDTQYFGPGTRLTVL.

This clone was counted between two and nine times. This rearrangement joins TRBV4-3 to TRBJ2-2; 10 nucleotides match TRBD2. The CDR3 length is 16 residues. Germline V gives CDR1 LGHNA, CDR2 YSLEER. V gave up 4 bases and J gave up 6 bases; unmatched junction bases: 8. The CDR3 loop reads CASSLAGGILSGELFF. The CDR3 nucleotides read TGCGCCAGCAGCCTAGCGGGAGGTATCCTTTCCGGGGAGCTGTTTTTT.

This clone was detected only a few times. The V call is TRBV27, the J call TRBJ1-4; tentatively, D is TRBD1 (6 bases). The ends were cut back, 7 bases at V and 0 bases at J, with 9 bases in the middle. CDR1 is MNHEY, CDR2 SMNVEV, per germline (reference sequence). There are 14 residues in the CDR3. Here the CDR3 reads CASTGHSTNEKLFF. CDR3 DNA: TGTGCCAGCACGGGACATTCAACTAATGAAAAACTGTTTTTT. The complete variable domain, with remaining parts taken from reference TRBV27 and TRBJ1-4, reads EAQVTQNPRYLITVTGKKLTVTCSQNMNHEYMSWYRQDPGLGLRQIYYSMNVEVTDKGDVPEGYKVSRKEKRNFPLILESPSPNQTSLYFCASTGHSTNEKLFFGSGTQLSVL.

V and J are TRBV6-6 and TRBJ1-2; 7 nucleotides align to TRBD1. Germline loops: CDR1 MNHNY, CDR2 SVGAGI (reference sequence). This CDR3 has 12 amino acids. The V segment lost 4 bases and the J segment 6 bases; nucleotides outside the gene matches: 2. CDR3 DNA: TGTGCCAGCAGTTTCAGGGGGGATGGCTACACCTTC. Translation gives CASSFRGDGYTF.

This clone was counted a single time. CDR3 loop: CAWSASLNNEQFF. In DNA, the CDR3 is TGTGCCTGGAGTGCCTCGCTAAACAATGAGCAGTTCTTC. The chain joins TRBV30 to TRBJ2-1; D gene unclear. The germline V and J ends were trimmed by 1 base and 5 bases, with 9 bases remaining between them. In germline, CDR1 is GTSNPN, CDR2 SVGIG (reference sequence). This CDR3 comprises 13 residues.

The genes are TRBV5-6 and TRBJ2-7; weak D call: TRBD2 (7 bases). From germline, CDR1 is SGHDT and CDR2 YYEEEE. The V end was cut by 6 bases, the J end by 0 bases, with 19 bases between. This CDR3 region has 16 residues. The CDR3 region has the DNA TGTGCCAGCACCCCCTTGGGAGGGGGTTTCTCCTACGAGCAGTACTTC. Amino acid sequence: CASTPLGGGFSYEQYF.

This chain's CDR3 is CASSQDLTRSGEVERYF. The CDR3, as DNA: TGTGCCAGCAGCCAAGATCTTACGCGTAGCGGAGAGGTAGAGCGGTACTTC. The J gene is TRBJ2-5, the V gene TRBV4-2; tentatively, D is TRBD2 (6 bases). V dropped 0 bases and J dropped 13 bases, with 27 bases sitting between them. Germline CDR1 reads LGHNA; CDR2 reads YNFKEQ. CDR3 length: 17 residues.

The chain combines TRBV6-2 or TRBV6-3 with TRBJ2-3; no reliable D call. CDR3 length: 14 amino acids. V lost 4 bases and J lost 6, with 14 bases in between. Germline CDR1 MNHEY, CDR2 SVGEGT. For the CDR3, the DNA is TGTGCCAGCAGTTTCGTGGCCCCTGTTGATACGCAGTATTTT. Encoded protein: CASSFVAPVDTQYF.

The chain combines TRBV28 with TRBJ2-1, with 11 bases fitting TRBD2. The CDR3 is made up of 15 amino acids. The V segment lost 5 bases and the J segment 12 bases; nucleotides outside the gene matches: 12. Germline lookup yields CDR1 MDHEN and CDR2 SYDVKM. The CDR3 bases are TGTGCCAGCAGTCCCTCCGGGGTAGCGGGAGGGATGCAGTTCTTC. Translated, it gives CASSPSGVAGGMQFF.

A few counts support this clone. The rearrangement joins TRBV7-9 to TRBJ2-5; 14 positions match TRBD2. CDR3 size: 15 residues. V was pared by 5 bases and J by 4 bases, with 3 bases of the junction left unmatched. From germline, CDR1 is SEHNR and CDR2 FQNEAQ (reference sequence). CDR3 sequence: CASSPTSGGAETQYF. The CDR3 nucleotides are TGTGCCAGCAGCCCGACTAGCGGGGGGGCAGAGACCCAGTACTTC.

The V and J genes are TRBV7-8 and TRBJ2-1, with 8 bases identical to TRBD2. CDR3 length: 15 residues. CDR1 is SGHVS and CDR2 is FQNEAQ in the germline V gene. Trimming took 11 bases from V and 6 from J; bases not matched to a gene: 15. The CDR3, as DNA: TGTGCCGCCTCGGGATGGAGCGGGAGTTCCAATGAGCAGTTCTTC. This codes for CAASGWSGSSNEQFF.

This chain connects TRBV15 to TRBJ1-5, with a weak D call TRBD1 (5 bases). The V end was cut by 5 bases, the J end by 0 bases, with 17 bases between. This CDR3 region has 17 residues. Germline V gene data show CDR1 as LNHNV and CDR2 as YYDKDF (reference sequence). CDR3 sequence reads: CATSSRPNRFSNQPQHF. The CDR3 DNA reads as TGTGCCACCAGCTCTAGACCCAACAGGTTTAGCAATCAGCCCCAGCATTTT.

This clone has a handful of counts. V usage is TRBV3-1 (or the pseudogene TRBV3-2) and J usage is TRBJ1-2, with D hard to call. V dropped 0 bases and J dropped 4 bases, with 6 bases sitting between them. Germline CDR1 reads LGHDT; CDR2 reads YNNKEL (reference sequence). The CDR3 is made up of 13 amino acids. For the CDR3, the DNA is TGTGCCAGCAGCCAAGATCACATCTATGGCTACACCTTC. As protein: CASSQDHIYGYTF.

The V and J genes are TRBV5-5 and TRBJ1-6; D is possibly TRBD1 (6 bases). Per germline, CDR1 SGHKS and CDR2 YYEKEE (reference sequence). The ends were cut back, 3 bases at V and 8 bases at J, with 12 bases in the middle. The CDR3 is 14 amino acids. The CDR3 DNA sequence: TGTGCCAGCAGCTATGGACAGCGGGATTCACCCCTCCACTTT. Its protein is CASSYGQRDSPLHF.

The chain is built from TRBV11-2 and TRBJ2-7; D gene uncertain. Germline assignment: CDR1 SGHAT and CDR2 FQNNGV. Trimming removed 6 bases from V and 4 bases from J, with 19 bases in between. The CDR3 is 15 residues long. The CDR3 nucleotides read TGTGCCAGCAGGATTGACTGGGCGCTTGCTTACGAGCAGTACTTC. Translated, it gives CASRIDWALAYEQYF.

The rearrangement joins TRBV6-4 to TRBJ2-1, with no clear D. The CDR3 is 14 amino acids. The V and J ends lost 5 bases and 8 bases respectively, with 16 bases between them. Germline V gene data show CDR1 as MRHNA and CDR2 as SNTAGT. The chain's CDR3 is CASSPASTVYEQFF. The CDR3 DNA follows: TGTGCCAGCAGTCCAGCGAGTACAGTTTATGAGCAGTTCTTC.

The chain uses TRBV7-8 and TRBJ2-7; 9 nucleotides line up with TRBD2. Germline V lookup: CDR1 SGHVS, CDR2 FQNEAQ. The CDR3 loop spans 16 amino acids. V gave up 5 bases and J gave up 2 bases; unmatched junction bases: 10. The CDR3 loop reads CASSRASGTRTYEQYF. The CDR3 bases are TGTGCCAGCAGCCGTGCTAGCGGGACCCGAACCTACGAGCAGTACTTC. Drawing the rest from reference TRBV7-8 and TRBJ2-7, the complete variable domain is GAGVSQSPRYKVAKRGQDVALRCDPISGHVSLFWYQQALGQGPEFLTYFQNEAQLDKSGLPSDRFFAERPEGSVSTLKIQRTQQEDSAVYLCASSRASGTRTYEQYFGPGTRLTVT.

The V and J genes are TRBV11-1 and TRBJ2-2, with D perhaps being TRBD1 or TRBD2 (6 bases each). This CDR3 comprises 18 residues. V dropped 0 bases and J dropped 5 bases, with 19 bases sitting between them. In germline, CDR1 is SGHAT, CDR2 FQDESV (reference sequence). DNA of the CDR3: TGTGCCAGCAGCTTAGCGACAGGCGGAGGGTGGTCTACCGGGGAGCTGTTTTTT. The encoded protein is CASSLATGGGWSTGELFF. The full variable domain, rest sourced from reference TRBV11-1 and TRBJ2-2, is EAEVAQSPRYKITEKSQAVAFWCDPISGHATLYWYRQILGQGPELLVQFQDESVVDDSQLPKDRFSAERLKGVDSTLKIQPAELGDSAMYLCASSLATGGGWSTGELFFGEGSRLTVL.

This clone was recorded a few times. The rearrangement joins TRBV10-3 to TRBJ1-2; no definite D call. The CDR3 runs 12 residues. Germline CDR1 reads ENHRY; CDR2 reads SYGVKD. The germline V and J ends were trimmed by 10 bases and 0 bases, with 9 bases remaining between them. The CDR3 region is CATYSANYGYTF. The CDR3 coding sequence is TGTGCCACCTACAGTGCTAACTATGGCTACACCTTC.